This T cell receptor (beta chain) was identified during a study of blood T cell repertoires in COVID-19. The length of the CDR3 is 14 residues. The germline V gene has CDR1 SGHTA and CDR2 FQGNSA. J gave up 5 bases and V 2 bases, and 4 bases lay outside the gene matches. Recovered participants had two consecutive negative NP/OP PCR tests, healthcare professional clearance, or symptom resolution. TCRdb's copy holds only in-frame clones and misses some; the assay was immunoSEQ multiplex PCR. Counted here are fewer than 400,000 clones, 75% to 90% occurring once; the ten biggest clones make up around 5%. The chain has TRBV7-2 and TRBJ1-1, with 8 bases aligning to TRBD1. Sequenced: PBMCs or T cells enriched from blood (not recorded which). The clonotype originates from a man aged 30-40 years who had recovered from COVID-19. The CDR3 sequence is CASSLFTGGTEAFF. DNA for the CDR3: TGTGCCAGCAGCTTATTTACAGGGGGTACTGAAGCTTTCTTT.